These 12 T cell receptor beta chains originate from one sample sequenced in a study of vaccination and CD4 T cells after COVID-19. Their target antigens are unknown. Treatment noted: approximately nine-day PBMC culture with coronavirus spike peptide pools or control peptides (ViraFEST assay). The assay that was used to sequence DNA from cultured CD4+ T cells was the Oncomine TCR Beta short-read assay. MiXCR, run by TCRdb on the PCR reads, gives a single entry per CDR3 protein. The table lists some 9,600 distinct CDR3 sequences, 45% to 55% of them singletons. Sequencing input: CD4+ T cells from blood, cultured in vitro. These receptors originate from a human donor who had recovered from COVID-19.

Regarding this clonotype: A junction end diverges from the germline sequence, so it may reflect a read error. The V and J genes are TRBV20-1 and TRBJ1-6; TRBD1 matches 7 bases. The CDR3 contains 14 residues. Germline-derived CDR1 and CDR2 are DFQATT and SNEGSKA (reference sequence). CDR3 nucleotides: TGCAGTGCTAGGGGGGGGACAGTTTATTCGCCCCTCCACTTT. It translates to CSARGGTVYSPLHF.

This clonotype was seen more than once but under ten times. V is TRBV6-2 or TRBV6-3 and J is TRBJ1-5, with 11 bases matching TRBD1. Germline V gene sequence: CDR1 MNHEY, CDR2 SVGEGT. The V gene end was trimmed by 4 bases and the J gene end by 4 bases; junction bases not matched to a gene: 6. This CDR3 contains 16 residues. The CDR3 loop is CASSSQDRGLNQPQHF. The CDR3, as DNA: TGTGCCAGCAGTTCCCAGGACAGGGGGCTTAATCAGCCCCAGCATTTT.

The rearrangement links TRBV7-2 to TRBJ2-1; D perhaps matches TRBD2 (6 bases). Germline V gene sequence: CDR1 SGHTA, CDR2 FQGNSA. The CDR3 contains 12 residues. V was cut by 6 bases and J by 13 bases, with 16 bases left in between. CDR3 protein: CASRPPGDTQFF. In DNA, the CDR3 is TGTGCCAGCAGACCACCGGGAGACACCCAGTTCTTC.

The sample holds a few counts of this clonotype. The gene calls are TRBV5-4 and TRBJ2-5; 8 nucleotides agree with TRBD1. CDR1 SGHNT and CDR2 YYREEE come from the germline V gene (reference sequence). The CDR3 is 15 amino acids. The V gene end was trimmed by 5 bases and the J gene end by 4 bases; junction bases not matched to a gene: 10. In DNA, the CDR3 is TGTGCCAGCAGAATGTCGGGGACAGGCCCAGAGACCCAGTACTTC. Translated: CASRMSGTGPETQYF.

The chain carries TRBV29-1 and TRBJ2-5; D is unresolved. Between the trimmed V and J ends, which lost 1 base and 6 bases, there was a span of 9 bases. Germline V gene sequence: CDR1 SQVTM, CDR2 ANQGSEA. This CDR3 is built from 12 residues. As DNA, the CDR3 is TGCAGCGTTGAAGGTCCCCAGCAGACCCAGTACTTC. Amino acid sequence: CSVEGPQQTQYF. Together with reference TRBV29-1 and TRBJ2-5, the CDR3 gives the full variable domain: SAVISQKPSRDICQRGTSLTIQCQVDSQVTMMFWYRQQPGQSLTLIATANQGSEATYESGFVIDKFPISRPNLTFSTLTVSNMSPEDSSIYLCSVEGPQQTQYFGPGTRLLVL.

This chain joins TRBV7-9 and TRBJ2-1; D possibly matches TRBD1 or TRBD2 (5 bases each). V lost 3 bases to trimming and J lost 8 bases, with 17 bases between them. The length of the CDR3 is 15 residues. Germline V CDR1 and CDR2: SEHNR, FQNEAQ (reference sequence). The CDR3 protein is CASSFAGTGYYEQFF. Here the CDR3 DNA reads TGTGCCAGCAGCTTCGCCGGGACGGGATATTATGAGCAGTTCTTC.

The rearrangement links TRBV3-1 to TRBJ1-6, with D possibly being TRBD1 (6 bases). Trimming left V 4 bases short and J 0 bases short, with 10 bases between. Per the germline V gene, CDR1 is LGHDT and CDR2 is YNNKEL (reference sequence). The CDR3 totals 16 residues. The CDR3 protein is CASSPTGRSYNSPLHF. CDR3 bases: TGTGCCAGCAGCCCGACAGGCCGCTCCTATAATTCACCCCTCCACTTT.

The chain employs TRBV19 and TRBJ2-7, with TRBD1 matching 9 bases. The germline CDR1 and CDR2 sequences are LNHDA and SQIVND (reference sequence). The V segment lost 7 bases and the J segment 1 base; nucleotides outside the gene matches: 11. This CDR3 spans 16 amino acids. The CDR3 DNA sequence: TGTGCCAGTACCCCCCGGGACAGGGCCGGATCCTACGAGCAGTACTTC. Its protein product is CASTPRDRAGSYEQYF.

CDR3 sequence (DNA): TGTGCCACCAGTGATCCCCGGCCGGGAGGTGAAAAACTGTTTTTT. Its protein product is CATSDPRPGGEKLFF. This chain links TRBV24-1 with TRBJ1-4, with D hard to call. Per the germline V gene, CDR1 is KGHDR and CDR2 is SFDVKD. This CDR3 is built from 15 residues. Trimming pared 3 bases from V and 7 bases from J, leaving 14 bases between.

This chain connects TRBV6-5 to TRBJ1-2, with TRBD1 identical over 10 bases. The V gene's germline CDR1 is MNHEY and CDR2 SVGAGI. After removal of 2 bases from V and 4 bases from J, the junction contained 4 bases not matched to a gene. This CDR3 has 15 residues. The CDR3, as DNA: TGTGCCAGCAGTTACGGGACAGGGGACGGCTATGGCTACACCTTC. Its translation is CASSYGTGDGYGYTF.

The V call is TRBV7-9, the J call TRBJ2-7; 10 bases match TRBD1. Germline CDR1 reads SEHNR; CDR2 reads FQNEAQ (reference sequence). The J segment lost 1 base and the V segment lost 0 bases, leaving 0 bases of the junction unmatched. CDR3 size: 15 residues. CDR3 bases: TGTGCCAGCAGCTTAGCGGGACAGGGGTCCTACGAGCAGTACTTC. Amino acids: CASSLAGQGSYEQYF.

This clonotype is medium-sized by share. The chain couples TRBV2 to TRBJ2-3; the match to TRBD2 covers 7 bases. The CDR3 is made up of 18 amino acids. Germline CDR1 is SNHLY and CDR2 is FYNNEI. The J segment lost 2 bases and the V segment lost 6 bases, leaving 17 bases of the junction unmatched. This chain's CDR3 is CASRPDGRSQKHTDTQYF. The CDR3 nucleotides read TGTGCCAGCAGGCCTGACGGGAGGTCCCAGAAACACACAGATACGCAGTATTTT.